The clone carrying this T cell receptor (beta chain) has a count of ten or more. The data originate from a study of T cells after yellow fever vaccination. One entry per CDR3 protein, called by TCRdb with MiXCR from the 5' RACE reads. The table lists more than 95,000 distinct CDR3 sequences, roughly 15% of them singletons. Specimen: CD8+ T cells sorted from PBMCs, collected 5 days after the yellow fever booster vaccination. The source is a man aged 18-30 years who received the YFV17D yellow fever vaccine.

The CDR3: CATSETGGVGNEQFF. CDR3 bases: TGTGCCACCAGCGAAACAGGGGGCGTAGGCAATGAGCAGTTCTTC. This chain connects TRBV15 to TRBJ2-1; TRBD1 aligns across 9 bases. Germline V lookup: CDR1 LNHNV, CDR2 YYDKDF (reference sequence). This CDR3 is 15 amino acids long. V gave up 5 bases and J gave up 6 bases; unmatched junction bases: 8.